What follows is one T cell receptor beta chain and its context. The sample originates from a study of blood T cell repertoires in COVID-19. V was clipped by 1 base and J by 6 bases; unmatched bases: 3. The CDR3 spans 14 residues. CDR1 and CDR2 from the germline V gene are SGHKS and YYEKEE (reference sequence). Profiled with immunoSEQ multiplex PCR; TCRdb holds only in-frame clones, not every one. The data show approximately 43,000 clones, around 82% seen once. This chain links TRBV5-5 with TRBJ2-3; 9 bases align to TRBD1. Sequencing was carried out using peripheral blood. This receptor was taken from a man aged 35 to 55 with active or convalescent COVID-19. The CDR3 nucleotides are TGTGCCAGCAGCTTGTACAGGGGGCCTGATACGCAGTATTTT. Its protein is CASSLYRGPDTQYF.